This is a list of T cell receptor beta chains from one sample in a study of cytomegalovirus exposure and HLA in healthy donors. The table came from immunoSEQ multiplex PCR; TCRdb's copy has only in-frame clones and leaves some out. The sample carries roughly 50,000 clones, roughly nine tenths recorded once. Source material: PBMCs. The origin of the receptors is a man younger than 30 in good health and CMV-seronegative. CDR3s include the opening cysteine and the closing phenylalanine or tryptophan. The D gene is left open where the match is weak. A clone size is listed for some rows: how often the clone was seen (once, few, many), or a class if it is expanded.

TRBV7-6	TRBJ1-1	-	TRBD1	CASTLRTGEVNTEAFF	TGTGCCAGCACCCTCCGGACAGGAGAGGTGAACACTGAAGCTTTCTTT
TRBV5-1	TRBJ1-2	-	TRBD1	CASSLTGTGDREGYTF	TGCGCCAGCAGCTTAACTGGGACAGGGGACCGTGAGGGCTACACCTTC
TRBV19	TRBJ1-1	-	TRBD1	CASSPGTGVTEAFF	TGTGCCAGTAGCCCAGGGACAGGGGTTACTGAAGCTTTCTTT
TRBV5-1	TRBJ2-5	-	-	CASSLGRDIRYQETQYF	TGCGCCAGCAGCTTGGGCCGGGATATTCGGTACCAAGAGACCCAGTACTTC
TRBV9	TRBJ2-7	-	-	CASSYAGLPYEQYF	TGTGCCAGCAGCTACGCGGGACTCCCCTACGAGCAGTACTTC
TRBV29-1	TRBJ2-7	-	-	CSVGGRGSSYEQYF	TGCAGCGTGGGGGGGCGGGGGAGCTCCTACGAGCAGTACTTC
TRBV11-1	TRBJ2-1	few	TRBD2	CASLSGRYNEQFF	TGTGCCAGCCTCAGCGGGAGATACAATGAGCAGTTCTTC
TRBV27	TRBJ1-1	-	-	CASSNLGSTAFF	TGTGCCAGCAGTAATCTGGGGAGCACGGCTTTCTTT
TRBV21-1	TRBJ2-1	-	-	CASSARKAGEGNEQFF	TGTGCCAGCAGCGCAAGGAAGGCGGGAGAGGGGAATGAGCAGTTCTTC
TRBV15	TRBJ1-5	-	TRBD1	CATSKGTAGNQPQHF	TGTGCCACCAGCAAAGGGACAGCCGGCAATCAGCCCCAGCATTTT
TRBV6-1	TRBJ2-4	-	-	CASSVDSGLAKNIQYF	TGTGCCAGCAGTGTTGACTCCGGACTAGCCAAAAACATTCAGTACTTC